This TCR beta chain was captured by sequencing in a study of CD8+ T cells in alopecia areata (dated by TCRdb to the late 2010s). The study in broad terms: The treated patients, all with moderate-to-severe alopecia areata, were enrolled in an open-label pilot trial of oral tofacitinib given at 5 to 10 mg twice daily. Scalp clonality was compared among normal scalp (n=4), patchy alopecia areata scalp (n=8), and alopecia totalis/universalis scalp (n=8). TCRbeta CDR3 regions were amplified by immunoSEQ multiplex PCR with 35 Vbeta forward and 13 Jbeta reverse primers. Human TCRbeta sequencing covered scalp tissue and sorted CD4+ and CD8+ peripheral blood T cells from patchy and totalis/universalis alopecia areata patients and healthy controls. Tofacitinib was given for 6 to 18 months, followed by 6 months of follow-up off drug to assess delayed response and recurrence. Biopsies were taken from tofacitinib-treated patients at baseline and again at 4 and 24 weeks into treatment, and several of those patients also had a later scalp biopsy. RNA was extracted with the PAXgene miRNA kit for fixed scalp, the miRNeasy kit for PBMCs, and the RNeasy kit for mouse skin. In both human patients and the C3H/HeJ mouse model, the study applied high-throughput TCRbeta sequencing to look at T cell clonal expansion in alopecia areata. On the study overall, not on this receptor specifically: Compared with mice, TCR sequences shared between patients were less clear, possibly partly because of HLA diversity across the patient population. Scalp TCR repertoire analysis is complicated because resident alphabeta T cells in normal human skin are also sequenced, whereas mouse skin is dominated by gammadelta T cells. Compared with normal scalp, lesional scalp, particularly in alopecia totalis/universalis, had higher clonality and more expanded CD8+ clones, which suggests antigenic drive.

In regard to this clone: There is no known antigen for this receptor. It has no much larger one-base neighbor in the sample; base qualities were not kept.

The sample's time point, from its label and the paper: baseline before oral tofacitinib. Peripheral blood and lesional scalp punch biopsies were obtained from patients with alopecia areata. PBMCs were separated by density centrifugation and stained for CD3, CD4 and CD8, after which CD4+ and CD8+ T cells were sorted on a FACSAria. Trimming takes 10 bases off V and 0 bases off J; junction bases not matched to a gene: 15. The germline V gene encodes CDR1 LNHDA and CDR2 SQIVND (reference sequence). The CDR3 runs 17 amino acids, cysteine and phenylalanine included. Solely the CDR3 DNA is kept, with 51 bases framed from the first base. Libraries were made using the immunoSEQ multiplex PCR assay. RNA was extracted from all samples and reverse transcribed into cDNA, which served as template for TCR sequencing. SuperScript III was used to make first-strand cDNA, primed with a 2:1 mix of oligo-dT and random hexamers. A synthetic immune receptor repertoire was used to gauge amplification bias, and whatever bias remained was removed computationally. The study's own analysis went as follows. Raw reads were preprocessed for error removal, and CDR3 was defined according to IMGT conventions as running from the conserved cysteine to phenylalanine. Clonality was computed by normalizing Shannon entropy by log2 of the number of productive unique TCRs and subtracting the result from 1. Whether each scalp clone was CD4 or CD8 was inferred by checking scalp TCRbeta sequences against the CD4 and CD8 repertoires from sorted blood. Imported from immuneACCESS, the table was reduced by TCRdb to in-frame sequences with V and J called. These copies leave out some clones; in studies compared against another copy, an unresolved V gene accounts for under half, and the cause of the remainder is not known. V and J calls and clone size are as listed in that table; D and trimming were resolved from the DNA. Across this sample there are some 51,000 clones, with approximately 96% seen only once. Under 30% of the sample rests with the top ten.

The sequences come from CD8+ T cells sorted from blood, collected at week 0. This receptor was taken from a human donor with alopecia areata. The V and J genes are TRBV19 and TRBJ2-5, with 9 bases aligning to TRBD2. DNA sequence: TGTGCCACCAGAGCGGGGGGCCGACCCATGTACCAAGAGACCCAGTACTTC. The encoded protein is CATRAGGRPMYQETQYF.